This entry lists 5 T cell receptor beta chains sequenced from one sample in a study of T cell repertoires in cytomegalovirus infection. MiXCR, applied by TCRdb to the reads, yields one record per CDR3 protein. The sample includes 250,000 to 300,000 distinct CDR3 sequences, roughly 10% of them seen just once. What was sequenced was PBMCs. The source is a human donor in good health (CMV status not recorded). Some clones in this sample may be carry-over from other donors' samples.

This clonotype was counted ten times or more. This chain joins TRBV12-3 or TRBV12-4 and TRBJ2-2, with 9 bases that match TRBD2. This CDR3 is built from 16 residues. J gave up 4 bases and V 3 bases, and 6 bases lay outside the gene matches. The CDR3 bases are TGTGCCAGCAGTTTTCAGGCGGGGGGGACCACCGGGGAGCTGTTTTTT. Translation: CASSFQAGGTTGELFF.

This clonotype was detected many times. The chain joins TRBV7-8 to TRBJ2-1; 11 bases map to TRBD2. The V and J ends lost 2 bases and 4 bases, in that order; junction bases with no gene match: 19. Germline CDR1 SGHVS, CDR2 FQNEAQ. The CDR3 sequence is 21 residues long. In DNA, the CDR3 is TGTGCCAGCAGCTTACTATCCCCCGCGGTAGCGGGAGGGCTAGGGTACAATGAGCAGTTCTTC. Protein: CASSLLSPAVAGGLGYNEQFF.

This clonotype was observed at least ten times. The chain links TRBV7-2 to TRBJ1-5, with D possibly TRBD1 on 6 matching bases. Germline assignment: CDR1 SGHTA and CDR2 FQGNSA. The V end was cut by 2 bases, the J end by 5 bases, with 10 bases between. This CDR3 contains 14 residues. The CDR3: CASSLSGDDQPQHF. CDR3 DNA: TGTGCCAGCAGCTTATCAGGGGATGATCAGCCCCAGCATTTT.

This clonotype appeared a few times. This sequence joins TRBV18 and TRBJ2-7, with 11 bases fitting TRBD2. The CDR3 has 15 amino acids. The V gene's germline CDR1 is KGHSH and CDR2 LQKENI. The V gene end was trimmed by 1 base and the J gene end by 5 bases; junction bases not matched to a gene: 4. For the CDR3, the DNA is TGTGCCAGCTCACCACTTACTAGCGGGAGTGACGAGCAGTACTTC. Protein sequence: CASSPLTSGSDEQYF.

This clonotype was seen ten or more times. The gene calls are TRBV7-2 and TRBJ2-6, with 7 nucleotides matching TRBD1. The V segment lost 7 bases and the J segment 1 base; nucleotides outside the gene matches: 7. The germline CDR1 and CDR2 sequences are SGHTA and FQGNSA. This CDR3 has 16 amino acids. CDR3 in amino acids: CASIKQGLSGANVLTF. CDR3 in DNA: TGTGCCAGCATCAAACAGGGGCTATCTGGGGCCAACGTCCTGACTTTC. The complete variable domain, with remaining parts taken from reference TRBV7-2 and TRBJ2-6, reads GAGVSQSPSNKVTEKGKDVELRCDPISGHTALYWYRQSLGQGLEFLIYFQGNSAPDKSGLPSDRFSAERTGGSVSTLTIQRTQQEDSAVYLCASIKQGLSGANVLTFGAGSRLTVL.